A selection of T cell receptor beta chains follows, all from one sample in a study of blood T cell repertoires in COVID-19. The table came from immunoSEQ multiplex PCR; TCRdb's copy has only in-frame clones and leaves some out. The table shows around 250,000 clones, with roughly 84% occurring only once. The sequencing sample was made of peripheral blood. The receptors originated from a human donor in a cohort sampled during active COVID-19. Both conserved end residues are part of each CDR3. The order of the fields is J gene, clone size, V gene, D gene, CDR3 DNA, CDR3 protein. D genes are given only for firm matches. A clone size is listed for some rows: how often the clone was seen (once, few, many), or a class if it is expanded.

>TRBJ1-2|NA|TRBV3-1/TRBV3-2|TRBD1
TGTGCCAGCAGCCAAGAAGGGACAGGGGACCGAGGCTACACCTTC
CASSQEGTGDRGYTF
>TRBJ1-4|NA|TRBV18|NA
TGTGCCAGCTCAGCTCGACAGAGTCTAACTAATGAAAAACTGTTTTTT
CASSARQSLTNEKLFF
>TRBJ2-1|NA|TRBV19|TRBD2
TGTGCCAGTAGTATGGACCTAGCGGGACCCTACAATGAGCAGTTCTTC
CASSMDLAGPYNEQFF
>TRBJ2-5|NA|TRBV24-1|TRBD1
TGTGCCACCAGCACAGGGGGCGCGAAGACCCAGTACTTC
CATSTGGAKTQYF
>TRBJ1-5|NA|TRBV7-8|TRBD1
TGTGCCAGCAGCTTCTCCGGGACAGGAGGCAATCAGCCCCAGCATTTT
CASSFSGTGGNQPQHF
>TRBJ1-5|NA|TRBV7-9|TRBD1
TGTGCCAGCAGCCTATTTGGACAGGGCGACAATCAGCCCCAGCATTTT
CASSLFGQGDNQPQHF
>TRBJ2-1|NA|TRBV7-3|TRBD2
TGTGCCAGCAGCCCCCGGACTAGCGGGTTCCGGGAGCAGTTCTTC
CASSPRTSGFREQFF
>TRBJ2-1|NA|TRBV5-6|TRBD2
TGTGCCAGCAGGCCTAGCGGGGCGAACTCCTACAATGAGCAGTTCTTC
CASRPSGANSYNEQFF
>TRBJ2-5|NA|TRBV5-6|TRBD2
TGTGCCAGCAGCAGGGTTGGGACTAGCACCCAAGAGACCCAGTACTTC
CASSRVGTSTQETQYF
>TRBJ2-1|NA|TRBV10-3|NA
TGTGCCATCAGCCTCGGTAATGAGCAGTTCTTC
CAISLGNEQFF
>TRBJ2-1|NA|TRBV5-6|TRBD2
TGTGCCAGCAGCTTGGGGACTAGCCATGAGCAGTTCTTC
CASSLGTSHEQFF
>TRBJ2-1|few|TRBV10-1|TRBD1
TGCGCCAGCAGTTCCGACAGGGTGAAGAGGAATGAGCAGTTCTTC
CASSSDRVKRNEQFF
>TRBJ1-1|NA|TRBV18|TRBD1
TGTGCCAGCTCACCAAAGGCAGGACAGGGGGGATGGACTGAAGCTTTCTTT
CASSPKAGQGGWTEAFF
>TRBJ2-5|NA|TRBV7-3|TRBD2
TGTGCCAGCAGCTTAAGGGAGGGAGAGACCCAGTACTTC
CASSLREGETQYF
>TRBJ1-2|NA|TRBV2|NA
TGTGCCAGCAGAAAAGGGGAGGACTATGGCTACACCTTC
CASRKGEDYGYTF
>TRBJ1-6|NA|TRBV19|NA
TGTGCCAGTAGAGCTTTAGGGAGCTCCTATAATTCACCCCTCCACTTT
CASRALGSSYNSPLHF
>TRBJ2-5|NA|TRBV7-2|TRBD1
TGTGCCAGCAGCTGGAACAGGGGTCGAGAGACCCAGTACTTC
CASSWNRGRETQYF
>TRBJ2-7|once|TRBV10-1|TRBD2
TGCGCCAGCAGTGTCTCAGCGGGGGGGCTCCACTTC
CASSVSAGGLHF
>TRBJ1-2|once|TRBV19|TRBD1
TGTGCCAGTAGTACCAACCGAGGATGGGACAGGGCAGCTAACTATGGCTACACCTTC
CASSTNRGWDRAANYGYTF
>TRBJ1-2|NA|TRBV27|TRBD1
TGTGCCAGCAGTTTAACGGGACAGGACCCCTATGGCTACACCTTC
CASSLTGQDPYGYTF
>TRBJ2-7|NA|TRBV7-8|TRBD1
TGTGCCAGCAGCCGCGACAGGGTCTACGAGCAGTACTTC
CASSRDRVYEQYF
>TRBJ2-2|once|TRBV5-1|TRBD2
TGCGCCAGCAGCTTGGTGGGACTAGCGGGAGGAGGTCCCGGGGAGCTGTTTTTT
CASSLVGLAGGGPGELFF
>TRBJ1-3|few|TRBV19|NA
TGTGCCAGTAGTATAGGGTGGAGGGGATCTACTGGAAACACCATATATTTT
CASSIGWRGSTGNTIYF
>TRBJ1-1|NA|TRBV7-9|TRBD1
TGTGCCAGCAGCTTAGCACAGGGGGTAGAAGCTTTCTTT
CASSLAQGVEAFF
>TRBJ2-3|NA|TRBV6-1|NA
TGTGCCAGCAGTGAAGCGGTAACTATCACAGATACGCAGTATTTT
CASSEAVTITDTQYF
>TRBJ2-2|once|TRBV18|NA
TGTGCCAGCTCACCAGTTTACAGGGCGAGCGGGGAGCTGTTTTTT
CASSPVYRASGELFF
>TRBJ2-2|NA|TRBV6-1|NA
TGTGCCAGCAGTGGGTTCCCCCCACCGGGACACCTCACCGGGGAGCTGTTTTTT
CASSGFPPPGHLTGELFF
>TRBJ1-2|NA|TRBV27|NA
TGTGCCAGCATGGGAGTTACTTACTATGGCTACACCTTC
CASMGVTYYGYTF
>TRBJ2-1|NA|TRBV11-1|TRBD2
TGTGCCAGCAGCTTGAGCGGGGGGTTCGACAATGAGCAGTTCTTC
CASSLSGGFDNEQFF
>TRBJ2-2|NA|TRBV15|TRBD1
TGTGCCACCAGCAGAGCCCGGCCGAGACAGGGGCCCGGGGAGCTGTTTTTT
CATSRARPRQGPGELFF
>TRBJ2-5|NA|TRBV18|NA
TGTGCCAGCTCACCCCTGAGGGAGGAGTGGGAGACCCAGTACTTC
CASSPLREEWETQYF
>TRBJ1-1|NA|TRBV5-1|NA
TGCGCCAGCAGCTTGGCCACGGACACATTGAACACTGAAGCTTTCTTT
CASSLATDTLNTEAFF
>TRBJ2-2|NA|TRBV24-1|NA
TGTGCCACCAGTGCTGGGCTCACCGGGGAGCTGTTTTTT
CATSAGLTGELFF
>TRBJ1-2|few|TRBV7-2|NA
TGTGCCAGCAGCCCGTACTTGGTCGGGAGGGGTGGCTACACCTTC
CASSPYLVGRGGYTF
>TRBJ1-5|NA|TRBV28|NA
TGTGCCAGCAGTTTTGTAGCGGGGCAGGGGAGCCTTTATAGCAATCAGCCCCAGCATTTT
CASSFVAGQGSLYSNQPQHF
>TRBJ2-1|NA|TRBV6-6|NA
TGTGCCAGCAGTTACGATACAGGGTTGAATGAGCAGTTCTTC
CASSYDTGLNEQFF
>TRBJ2-5|NA|TRBV5-1|TRBD2
TGCGCCAGCAGCTTTAGCGGGGGGGCCGGAGAGACCCAGTACTTC
CASSFSGGAGETQYF
>TRBJ2-5|NA|TRBV5-1|TRBD2
TGCGCCAGCAGCACGACTAGCGGGGGGCGAGGCCAAGAGACCCAGTACTTC
CASSTTSGGRGQETQYF
>TRBJ1-4|once|TRBV5-1|TRBD1
TGCGCCAGCAGCTTGGGGAACAGGGGCCGGGGAAATGAAAAACTGTTTTTT
CASSLGNRGRGNEKLFF
>TRBJ1-1|NA|TRBV12-3/TRBV12-4|NA
TGTGCCAGCAGTTGGACAGTGAACACTGAAGCTTTCTTT
CASSWTVNTEAFF
>TRBJ1-2|many|TRBV2|NA
TGTGCCAGCGGAGAGTCCAGGAGGGACTATGGCTACACCTTC
CASGESRRDYGYTF
>TRBJ1-5|NA|TRBV19|TRBD1
TGTGCCAGTAGTCCCAGGACAGGTTACAGCAATCAGCCCCAGCATTTT
CASSPRTGYSNQPQHF
>TRBJ2-1|NA|TRBV15|TRBD2
TGTGCCACCAGCAGAGATGCGGGGGGCTACAATGAGCAGTTCTTC
CATSRDAGGYNEQFF
>TRBJ1-5|NA|TRBV7-8|NA
TGTGCCAGCAGCTCCCGGGACAACAATCAGCCCCAGCATTTT
CASSSRDNNQPQHF
>TRBJ2-6|NA|TRBV5-1|TRBD2
TGCGCCAGCAGCCCGGGGGGGGCTGGGGCCAACGTCCTGACTTTC
CASSPGGAGANVLTF
>TRBJ2-7|once|TRBV28|NA
TGTGCCAGCGGGCGCTACGAGCAGTACTTC
CASGRYEQYF
>TRBJ1-2|NA|TRBV18|NA
TGTGCCAGCTCACCTAATCCAGGGTCCTATGGCTACACCTTC
CASSPNPGSYGYTF
>TRBJ1-2|NA|TRBV6-2/TRBV6-3|NA
TGTGCCAGCAGTCCAACAGGCGACTATGGCTACACCTTC
CASSPTGDYGYTF
>TRBJ2-1|NA|TRBV19|TRBD2
TGTGCCAGTAGTCTAGCGGGGGGGCTCTCCTACAATGAGCAGTTCTTC
CASSLAGGLSYNEQFF
>TRBJ2-1|NA|TRBV6-5|NA
TGTGCCAGCTCTTTATGGGGCGATGAGCAGTTCTTC
CASSLWGDEQFF
>TRBJ2-1|NA|TRBV19|NA
TGTGCCAGTACCTCGGTAGCGAACTCCTACAATGAGCAGTTCTTC
CASTSVANSYNEQFF
>TRBJ1-1|NA|TRBV7-2|NA
TGTGCCAGCAGTCCGCAGGGGAACACTGAAGCTTTCTTT
CASSPQGNTEAFF
>TRBJ2-3|NA|TRBV6-5|NA
TGTGCCAGCAGTCAGACTACAGATACGCAGTATTTT
CASSQTTDTQYF
>TRBJ1-2|few|TRBV29-1|NA
TGCAGCGTTGAAAGGGGGATCTATGGCTACACCTTC
CSVERGIYGYTF
>TRBJ2-1|NA|TRBV5-4|TRBD2
TGTGCCAGCAGCTCCGGGGGGGGCAAGAATGAGCAGTTCTTC
CASSSGGGKNEQFF
>TRBJ1-3|NA|TRBV19|NA
TGTGCCAGTAGTATTTCGGTTGTGCCAGGGGTGCTCTCTGGAAACACCATATATTTT
CASSISVVPGVLSGNTIYF
>TRBJ2-7|NA|TRBV21-1|NA
TGTGCCAGCAGCACACGAGACAGGGGGCGAGGGGGTAGGACTAGCGGAACCTACGAGCAGTACTTC
CASSTRDRGRGGRTSGTYEQYF
>TRBJ2-3|NA|TRBV27|NA
TGTGCCAGCAGTTTGCTAGAGACAGATACGCAGTATTTT
CASSLLETDTQYF
>TRBJ1-2|once|TRBV28|NA
TGTGCCAGCAGTACCCCCGGCCTGTTAGCTGGCTACACCTTC
CASSTPGLLAGYTF